This T cell receptor beta chain was sequenced for a study of response to subunit inactivated influenza vaccine. Findings and caveats of the study: T cells newly recruited by each seasonal influenza vaccination are few, the authors suggested.

TCRdb ran MiXCR on the RT-PCR reads and lists one entry per CDR3 protein. Found here are more than 450,000 distinct CDR3 sequences, 6.5% to 8% of them singletons; the top ten hold 10% to 15%. This clonotype has just a few counts. No antigen is known for it. The sequence was obtained from a man between 45 and 75 years old who received an inactivated influenza vaccine. The sequencing here drew on PBMCs from blood, taken roughly 24 months after vaccination.

The DNA of the CDR3 is TGCGCCAGCAGCCCCGGAGCCCTGAATGAGCAGTTCTTC. This encodes CASSPGALNEQFF. The J gene is TRBJ2-1, the V gene TRBV5-1; D ambiguous. The germline CDR1 and CDR2 sequences are SGHRS and YFSETQ. The CDR3 spans 13 residues. Trimming took off 4 bases at V and 7 bases at J, with 12 bases between the two ends.